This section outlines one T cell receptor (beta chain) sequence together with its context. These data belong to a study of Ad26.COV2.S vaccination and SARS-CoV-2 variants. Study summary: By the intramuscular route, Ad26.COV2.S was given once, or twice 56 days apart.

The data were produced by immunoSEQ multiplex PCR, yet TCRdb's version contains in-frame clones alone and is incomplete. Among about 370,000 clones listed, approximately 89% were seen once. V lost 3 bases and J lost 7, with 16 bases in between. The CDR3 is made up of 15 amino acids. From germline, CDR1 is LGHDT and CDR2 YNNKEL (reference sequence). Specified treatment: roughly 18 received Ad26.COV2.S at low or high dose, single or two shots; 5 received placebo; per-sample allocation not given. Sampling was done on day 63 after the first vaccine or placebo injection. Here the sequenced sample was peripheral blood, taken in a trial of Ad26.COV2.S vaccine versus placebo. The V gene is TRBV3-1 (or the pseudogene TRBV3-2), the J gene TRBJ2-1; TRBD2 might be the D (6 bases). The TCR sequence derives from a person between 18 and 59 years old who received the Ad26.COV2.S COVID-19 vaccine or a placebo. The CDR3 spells CASSHSGTRENEQFF. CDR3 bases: TGTGCCAGCAGCCACTCCGGGACTCGAGAGAATGAGCAGTTCTTC.